This TCR beta chain was captured by sequencing in a study of long-term antiretroviral therapy in people with HIV. Study context: First collections came about a decade before the 2015 immediate-ART recommendation. Study-wide results and limits: Whichever time point was examined, clones expanded before ART dominated the repertoire.

Details on this clone: Its target is unknown.

The run of the v3.0 immunoSEQ assay was at survey level. For each individual sample, sequencing targeted about 40,000-55,000 T-cell genomes. Sequencing used immunoSEQ multiplex PCR; TCRdb keeps in-frame clones, though not all of them. This table has just over 20,000 clones, roughly 79% appearing once. The CDR3 has 15 residues. The V gene's germline CDR1 is SGHTA and CDR2 FQGTGA. V lost 0 bases and J 6 bases, leaving 13 bases between the germline ends. This receptor was identified in a man between 18 and 35 years old with HIV. The rearrangement joins TRBV7-3 to TRBJ2-3; perhaps TRBD2 as D (6 bases). The starting material was unsorted PBMCs, obtained 0.5 years after starting antiretroviral therapy. This chain's CDR3 is CASSLTGGPADTQYF. The CDR3 DNA sequence: TGTGCCAGCAGCTTAACGGGAGGCCCTGCTGATACGCAGTATTTT.